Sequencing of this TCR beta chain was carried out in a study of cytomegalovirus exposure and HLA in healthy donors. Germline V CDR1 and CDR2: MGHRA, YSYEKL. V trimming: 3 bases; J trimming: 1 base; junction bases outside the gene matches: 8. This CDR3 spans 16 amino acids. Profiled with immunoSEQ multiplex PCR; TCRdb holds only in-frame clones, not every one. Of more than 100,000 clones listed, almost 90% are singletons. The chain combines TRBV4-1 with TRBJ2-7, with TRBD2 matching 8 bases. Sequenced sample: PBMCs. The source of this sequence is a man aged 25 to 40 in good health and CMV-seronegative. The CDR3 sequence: CASSQRGLGGSYEQYF. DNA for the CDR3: TGCGCCAGCAGCCAGAGGGGACTAGGGGGATCCTACGAGCAGTACTTC.